This T cell receptor (beta chain) is from a study of T cell responses to AZD1222 COVID-19 vaccine. On this clone: Its antigen remains unidentified.

TCRdb's copy holds only in-frame clones and misses some; the assay was immunoSEQ multiplex PCR. The sample holds some 53,000 clones, approximately 90% seen once. V was cut by 1 base and J by 3 bases, with 14 bases left in between. This CDR3 has 15 amino acids. The V gene's germline CDR1 is SQVTM and CDR2 ANQGSEA. Findings of the study overall: Nearly half of the spike-specific TCRs reportedly recognize variant regions that carry no mutations. Baseline seropositivity occurred in only 5 or 6 AZD1222 recipients.

The chain has TRBV29-1 and TRBJ2-3; possible D gene TRBD1, 6 bases. This TCR was recovered from an adult who received the AZD1222 COVID-19 vaccine. Here the sequenced sample was peripheral blood, taken 28 days after the second AZD1222 dose. The DNA for the CDR3 is TGCAGCGTTGAAGGGCTAGAGGGGGAGACAGATACGCAGTATTTT. Amino acids: CSVEGLEGETDTQYF.